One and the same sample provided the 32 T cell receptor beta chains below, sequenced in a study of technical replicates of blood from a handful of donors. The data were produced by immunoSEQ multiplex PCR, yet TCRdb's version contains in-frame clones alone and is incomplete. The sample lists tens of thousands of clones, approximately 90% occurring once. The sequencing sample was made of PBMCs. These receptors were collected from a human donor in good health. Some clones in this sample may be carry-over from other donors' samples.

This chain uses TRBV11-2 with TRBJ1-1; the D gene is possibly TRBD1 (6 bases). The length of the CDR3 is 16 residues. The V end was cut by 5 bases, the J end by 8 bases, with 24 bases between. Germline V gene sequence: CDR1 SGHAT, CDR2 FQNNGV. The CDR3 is CASSRNLGQGMGEAFF. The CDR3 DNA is TGTGCCAGCAGCCGTAATCTGGGGCAGGGGATGGGGGAAGCTTTCTTT.

The CDR3 nucleotides read TGTGCCAGCAGTTACTCGGGCGGGAGTGGCTACGAGCAGTACTTC. Translation: CASSYSGGSGYEQYF. The V call is TRBV6-5, the J call TRBJ2-7; 7 nucleotides agree with TRBD2. The CDR3 totals 15 residues. V gave up 0 bases and J gave up 3 bases; unmatched junction bases: 5. Germline V gives CDR1 MNHEY, CDR2 SVGAGI.

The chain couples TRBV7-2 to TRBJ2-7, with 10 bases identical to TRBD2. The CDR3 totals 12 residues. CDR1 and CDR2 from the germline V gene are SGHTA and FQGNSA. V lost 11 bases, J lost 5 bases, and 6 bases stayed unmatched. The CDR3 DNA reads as TGTGCCTCGGGGAGCGGGAGGGACGAGCAGTACTTC. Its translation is CASGSGRDEQYF.

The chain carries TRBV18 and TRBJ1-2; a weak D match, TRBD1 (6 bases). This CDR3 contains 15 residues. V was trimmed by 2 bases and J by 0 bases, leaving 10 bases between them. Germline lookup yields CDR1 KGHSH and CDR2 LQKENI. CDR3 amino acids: CASSPENRANYGYTF. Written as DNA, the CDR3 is TGTGCCAGCTCACCAGAAAACAGGGCTAACTATGGCTACACCTTC.

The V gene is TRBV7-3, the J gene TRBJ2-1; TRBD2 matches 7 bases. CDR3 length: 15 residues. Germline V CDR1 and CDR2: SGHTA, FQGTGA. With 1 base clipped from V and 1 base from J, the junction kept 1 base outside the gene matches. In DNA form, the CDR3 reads TGTGCCAGCAGCTTAAGCGGGAGTTCCTACAATGAGCAGTTCTTC. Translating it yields CASSLSGSSYNEQFF. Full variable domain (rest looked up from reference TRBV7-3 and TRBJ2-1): GAGVSQTPSNKVTEKGKYVELRCDPISGHTALYWYRQSLGQGPEFLIYFQGTGAADDSGLPNDRFFAVRPEGSVSTLKIQRTERGDSAVYLCASSLSGSSYNEQFFGPGTRLTVL.

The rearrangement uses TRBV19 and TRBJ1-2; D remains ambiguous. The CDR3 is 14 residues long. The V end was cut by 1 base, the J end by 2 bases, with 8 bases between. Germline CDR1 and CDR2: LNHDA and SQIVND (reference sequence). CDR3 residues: CASSIGAGNYGYTF. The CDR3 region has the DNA TGTGCCAGTAGTATAGGAGCGGGGAACTATGGCTACACCTTC.

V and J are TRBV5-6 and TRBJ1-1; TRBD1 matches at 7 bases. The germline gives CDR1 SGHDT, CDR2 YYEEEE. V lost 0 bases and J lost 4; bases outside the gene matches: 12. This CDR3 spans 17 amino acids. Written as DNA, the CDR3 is TGTGCCAGCAGCTTGGTAAAGGGGGCCGCTTGGGTCACTGAAGCTTTCTTT. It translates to CASSLVKGAAWVTEAFF.

The chain's CDR3 is CASSIGQGASSSPLHF. The CDR3 DNA sequence: TGTGCCAGTAGTATAGGACAGGGGGCCTCTTCGTCACCCCTCCACTTT. V gene TRBV19 combines with J gene TRBJ1-6; 10 bases are a match to TRBD1. V trimming: 1 base; J trimming: 10 bases; junction bases outside the gene matches: 7. In germline, CDR1 is LNHDA, CDR2 SQIVND (reference sequence). The CDR3 length is 16 residues.

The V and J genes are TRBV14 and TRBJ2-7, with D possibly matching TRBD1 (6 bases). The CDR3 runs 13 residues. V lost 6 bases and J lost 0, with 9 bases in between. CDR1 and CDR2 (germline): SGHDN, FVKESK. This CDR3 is CASSRTASYEQYF. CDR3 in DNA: TGTGCCAGCAGTCGGACAGCCTCCTACGAGCAGTACTTC.

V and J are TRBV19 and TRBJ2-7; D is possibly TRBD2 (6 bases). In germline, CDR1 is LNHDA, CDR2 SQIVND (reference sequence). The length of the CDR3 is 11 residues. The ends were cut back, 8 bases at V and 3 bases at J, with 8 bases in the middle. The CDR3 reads CASGDFYEQYF. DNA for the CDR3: TGTGCCAGTGGGGACTTCTACGAGCAGTACTTC.

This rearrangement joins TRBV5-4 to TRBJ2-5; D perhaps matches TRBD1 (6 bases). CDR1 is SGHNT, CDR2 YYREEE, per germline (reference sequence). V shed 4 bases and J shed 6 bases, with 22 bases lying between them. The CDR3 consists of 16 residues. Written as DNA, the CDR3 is TGTGCCAGCAGCCCCCCGGTCGGCGGACAGACACAGACCCAGTACTTC. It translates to CASSPPVGGQTQTQYF.

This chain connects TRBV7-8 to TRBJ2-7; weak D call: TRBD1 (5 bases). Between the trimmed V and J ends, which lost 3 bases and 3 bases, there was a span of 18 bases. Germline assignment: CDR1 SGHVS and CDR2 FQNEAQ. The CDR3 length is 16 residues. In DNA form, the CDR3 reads TGTGCCAGCAGCTTCGACAGCGTCTCCCCTAACTACGAGCAGTACTTC. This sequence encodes CASSFDSVSPNYEQYF. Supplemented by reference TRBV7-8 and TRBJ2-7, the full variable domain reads GAGVSQSPRYKVAKRGQDVALRCDPISGHVSLFWYQQALGQGPEFLTYFQNEAQLDKSGLPSDRFFAERPEGSVSTLKIQRTQQEDSAVYLCASSFDSVSPNYEQYFGPGTRLTVT.

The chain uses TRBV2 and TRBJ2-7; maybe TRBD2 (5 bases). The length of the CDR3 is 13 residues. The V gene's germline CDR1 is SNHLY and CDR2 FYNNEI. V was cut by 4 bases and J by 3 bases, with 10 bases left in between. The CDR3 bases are TGTGCCAGCAGTGTTAGCGTTAACTACGAGCAGTACTTC. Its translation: CASSVSVNYEQYF.

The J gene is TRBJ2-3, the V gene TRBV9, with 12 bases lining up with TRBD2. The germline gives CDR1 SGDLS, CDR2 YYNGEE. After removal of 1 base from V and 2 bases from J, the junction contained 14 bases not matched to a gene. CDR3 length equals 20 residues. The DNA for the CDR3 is TGTGCCAGCAGCGTAAAGGTGGCTAGCGGGGGGGGACCCCACACAGATACGCAGTATTTT. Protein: CASSVKVASGGGPHTDTQYF.

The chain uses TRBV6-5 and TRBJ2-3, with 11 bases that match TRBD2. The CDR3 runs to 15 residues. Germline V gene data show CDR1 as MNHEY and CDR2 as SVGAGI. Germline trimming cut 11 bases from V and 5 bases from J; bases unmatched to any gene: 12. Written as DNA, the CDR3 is TGTGCCTCCTGGGGGCTAGCGGGAGGTTTAGATACGCAGTATTTT. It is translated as CASWGLAGGLDTQYF.

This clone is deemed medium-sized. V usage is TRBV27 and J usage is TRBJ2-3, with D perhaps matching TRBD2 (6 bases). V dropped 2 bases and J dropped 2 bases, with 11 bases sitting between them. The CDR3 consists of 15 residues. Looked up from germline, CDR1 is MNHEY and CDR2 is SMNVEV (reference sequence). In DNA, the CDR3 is TGTGCCAGCAGTTTAATGGGGGGACCCACAGATACGCAGTATTTT. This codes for CASSLMGGPTDTQYF.

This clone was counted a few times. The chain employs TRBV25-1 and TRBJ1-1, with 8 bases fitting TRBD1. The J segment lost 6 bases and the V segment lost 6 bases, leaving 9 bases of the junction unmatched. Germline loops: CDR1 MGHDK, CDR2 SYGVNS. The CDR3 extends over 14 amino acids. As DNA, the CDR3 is TGTGCCAGCAGGGCAACAGGGGGGCATGCTGAAGCTTTCTTT. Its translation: CASRATGGHAEAFF.

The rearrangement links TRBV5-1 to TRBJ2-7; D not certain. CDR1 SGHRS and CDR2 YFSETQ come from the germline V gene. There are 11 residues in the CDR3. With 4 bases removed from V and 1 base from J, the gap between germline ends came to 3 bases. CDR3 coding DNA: TGCGCCAGCAGCCAATCCTACGAGCAGTACTTC. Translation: CASSQSYEQYF. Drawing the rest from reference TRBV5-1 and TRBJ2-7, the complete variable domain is KAGVTQTPRYLIKTRGQQVTLSCSPISGHRSVSWYQQTPGQGLQFLFEYFSETQRNKGNFPGRFSGRQFSNSRSEMNVSTLELGDSALYLCASSQSYEQYFGPGTRLTVT.

Here the CDR3 reads CASILDRANTEAFF. CDR3 in DNA: TGTGCCAGCATCCTTGACAGGGCGAACACTGAAGCTTTCTTT. The rearrangement links TRBV2 to TRBJ1-1; 7 nucleotides line up with TRBD1. The germline CDR1 and CDR2 sequences are SNHLY and FYNNEI. The CDR3 totals 14 residues. With 7 bases clipped from V and 1 base from J, the junction kept 6 bases outside the gene matches. The full variable domain, with the rest looked up from reference TRBV2 and TRBJ1-1, is EPEVTQTPSHQVTQMGQEVILRCVPISNHLYFYWYRQILGQKVEFLVSFYNNEISEKSEIFDDQFSVERPDGSNFTLKIRSTKLEDSAMYFCASILDRANTEAFFGQGTRLTVV.

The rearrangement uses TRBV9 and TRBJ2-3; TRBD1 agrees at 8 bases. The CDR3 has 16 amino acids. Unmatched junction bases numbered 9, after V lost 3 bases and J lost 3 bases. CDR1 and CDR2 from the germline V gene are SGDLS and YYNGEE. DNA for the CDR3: TGTGCCAGCAGCGCATCGACAGGGGTGGGGACAGATACGCAGTATTTT. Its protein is CASSASTGVGTDTQYF.

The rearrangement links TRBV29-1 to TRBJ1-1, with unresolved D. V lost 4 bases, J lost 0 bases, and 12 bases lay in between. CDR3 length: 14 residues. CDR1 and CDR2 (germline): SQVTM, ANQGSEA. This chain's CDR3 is CSVVRGLMNTEAFF. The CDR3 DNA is TGCAGCGTTGTACGGGGTCTCATGAACACTGAAGCTTTCTTT.

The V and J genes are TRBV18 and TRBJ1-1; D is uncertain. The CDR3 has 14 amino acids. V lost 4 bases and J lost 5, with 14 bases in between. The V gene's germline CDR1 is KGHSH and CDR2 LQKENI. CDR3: CASSREGRRTEAFF. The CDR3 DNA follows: TGTGCCAGCTCACGGGAGGGCCGGAGGACTGAAGCTTTCTTT.

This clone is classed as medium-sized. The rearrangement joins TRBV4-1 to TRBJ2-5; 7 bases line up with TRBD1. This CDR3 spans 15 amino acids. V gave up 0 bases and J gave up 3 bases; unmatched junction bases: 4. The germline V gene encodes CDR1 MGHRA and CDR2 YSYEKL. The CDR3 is CASSQDEGTEETQYF. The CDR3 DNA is TGCGCCAGCAGCCAAGATGAAGGGACAGAAGAGACCCAGTACTTC.

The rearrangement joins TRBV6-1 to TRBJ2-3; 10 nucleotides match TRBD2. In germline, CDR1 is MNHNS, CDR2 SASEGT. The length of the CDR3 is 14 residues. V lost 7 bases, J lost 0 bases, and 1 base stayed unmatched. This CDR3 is CASKAGGSTDTQYF. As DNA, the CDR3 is TGTGCCAGCAAAGCGGGAGGGAGCACAGATACGCAGTATTTT.

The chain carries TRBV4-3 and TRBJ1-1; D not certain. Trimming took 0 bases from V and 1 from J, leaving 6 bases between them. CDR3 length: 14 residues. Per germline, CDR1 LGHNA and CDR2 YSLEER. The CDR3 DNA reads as TGCGCCAGCAGCCAAGACAGATCGAACACTGAAGCTTTCTTT. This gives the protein CASSQDRSNTEAFF.

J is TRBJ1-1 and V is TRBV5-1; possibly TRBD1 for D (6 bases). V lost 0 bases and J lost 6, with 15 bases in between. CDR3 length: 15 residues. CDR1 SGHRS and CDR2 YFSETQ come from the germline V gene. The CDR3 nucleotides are TGCGCCAGCAGCTTGGAGGCCAGGGGAATGGCTGAAGCTTTCTTT. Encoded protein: CASSLEARGMAEAFF.

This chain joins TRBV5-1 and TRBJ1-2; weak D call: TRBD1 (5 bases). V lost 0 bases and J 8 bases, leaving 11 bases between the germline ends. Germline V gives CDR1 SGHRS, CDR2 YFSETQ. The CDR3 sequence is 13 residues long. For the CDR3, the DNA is TGCGCCAGCAGCTTGGAAGTAGGGGTCGGCTACACCTTC. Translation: CASSLEVGVGYTF.

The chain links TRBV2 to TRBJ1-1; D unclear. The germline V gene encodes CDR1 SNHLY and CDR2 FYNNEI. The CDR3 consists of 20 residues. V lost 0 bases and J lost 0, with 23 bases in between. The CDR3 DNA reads TGTGCCAGCAGTGAAGCAAGCGGCTGGTGGAGGCGACAAATGAACACTGAAGCTTTCTTT. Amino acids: CASSEASGWWRRQMNTEAFF.

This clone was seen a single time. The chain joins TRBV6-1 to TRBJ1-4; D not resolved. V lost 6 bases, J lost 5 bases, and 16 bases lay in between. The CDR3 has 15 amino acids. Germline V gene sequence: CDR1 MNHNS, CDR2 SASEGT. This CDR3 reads CASRRWESGNEKLFF. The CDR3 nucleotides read TGTGCCAGCAGACGATGGGAATCGGGGAATGAAAAACTGTTTTTT.

CDR3 coding DNA: TGTGCCAGCAGTCCGACGACGACAGGGGGCTCTGAAGCTTTCTTT. Its translation is CASSPTTTGGSEAFF. The chain uses TRBV27 and TRBJ1-1, with 10 bases that match TRBD1. CDR1 MNHEY and CDR2 SMNVEV come from the germline V gene (reference sequence). The length of the CDR3 is 15 residues. Unmatched junction bases numbered 9, after V lost 5 bases and J lost 6 bases.

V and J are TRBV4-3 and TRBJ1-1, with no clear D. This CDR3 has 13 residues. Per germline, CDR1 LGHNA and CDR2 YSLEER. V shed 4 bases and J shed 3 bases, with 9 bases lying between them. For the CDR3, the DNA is TGCGCCAGCAGCCCCGCGCGGGACACTGAAGCTTTCTTT. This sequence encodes CASSPARDTEAFF.

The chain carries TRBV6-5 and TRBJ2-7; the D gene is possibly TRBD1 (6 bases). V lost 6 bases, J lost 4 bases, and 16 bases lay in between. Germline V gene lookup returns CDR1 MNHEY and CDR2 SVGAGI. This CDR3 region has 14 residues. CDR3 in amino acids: CASSRAGTLYEQYF. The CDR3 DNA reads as TGTGCCAGCAGCCGCGCCGGGACACTATACGAGCAGTACTTC.